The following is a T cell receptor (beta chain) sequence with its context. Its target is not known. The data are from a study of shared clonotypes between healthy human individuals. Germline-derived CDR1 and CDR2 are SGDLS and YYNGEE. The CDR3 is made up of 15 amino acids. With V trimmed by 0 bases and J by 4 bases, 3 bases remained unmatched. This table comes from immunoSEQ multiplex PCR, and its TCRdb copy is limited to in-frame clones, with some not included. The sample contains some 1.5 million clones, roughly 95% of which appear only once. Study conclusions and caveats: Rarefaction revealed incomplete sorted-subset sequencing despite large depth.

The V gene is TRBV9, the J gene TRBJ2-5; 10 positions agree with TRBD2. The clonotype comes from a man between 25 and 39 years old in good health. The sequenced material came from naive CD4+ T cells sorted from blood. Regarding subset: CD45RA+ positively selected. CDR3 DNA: TGTGCCAGCAGCGTAGCTAGCGGGAGAACAGAGACCCAGTACTTC. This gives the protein CASSVASGRTETQYF.